This T cell receptor (beta chain) was identified in a study of CD8+ T cells in alopecia areata. Study context: The study gave treated patients oral tofacitinib at 5 to 10 mg twice daily.

The treatment was: oral pan-JAK inhibitor, 5-10 mg twice daily. RNA, once extracted, was reverse transcribed into cDNA for use as the sequencing template. Data came from immunoSEQ multiplex PCR; TCRdb stores just in-frame clones and leaves some out. Of over 70,000 clones detected, around 61% appear once; the ten largest clones hold around a quarter. Sequencing used CD8+ T cells sorted from blood, obtained at week 24, from a patient treated with tofacitinib. The sequence came from a human donor with alopecia areata.

CDR3 in amino acids: CSVDERGRFNEQFF. The CDR3 coding sequence is TGCAGCGTTGACGAGCGGGGGCGTTTCAATGAGCAGTTCTTC. The gene calls are TRBV29-1 and TRBJ2-1; the match to TRBD2 covers 8 bases. The CDR3 is 14 residues long. Germline V gives CDR1 SQVTM, CDR2 ANQGSEA. V was clipped by 3 bases and J by 6 bases; unmatched bases: 7.